This TCR beta chain was identified during a study of OX40 agonist ivuxolimab in advanced cancers. About the study as a whole: Ivuxolimab, which targeted the costimulatory receptor OX40 (CD134), was an agonistic, fully human IgG2 monoclonal antibody. The monotherapy dose-escalation portion (N = 52 patients) of the phase I ivuxolimab trial is reported in the paper. Partial responses were achieved by three dose-escalation patients, of whom one had hepatocellular carcinoma and two had cutaneous melanoma. Prior anti-PD-1, anti-PD-L1 or anti-CTLA-4 therapy was permitted, and checkpoint inhibitors had been received by around 39% of dose-escalation patients. Of the approximately 50 dose-escalation patients, hepatocellular carcinoma was present in around 20, melanoma in roughly 15, renal cell carcinoma in 9 and head and neck cancer in 9. Peripheral TCRbeta sequencing was intended to test whether TCR sequence diversity was altered and clonal T-cell expansion was caused by ivuxolimab. In the dose-escalation cohort, approximately 82% of patients were male, and the mean age was roughly 60 years, with a range of about 20 to 79. Intravenous ivuxolimab was administered to patients every 2 weeks at six dose levels: 0.01, 0.1, 0.3, 1.5, 3 and 10 mg/kg. The investigation overall reported the following: Low levels of normalized T-cell clonal expansion were also seen in some patients who did not respond. Antigen specificity was not determined for the clonally expanded peripheral T cells. Partial responders in the 0.1-3.0 mg/kg groups had among the lowest normalized peripheral clonal expansion, especially among CD8+ T cells. Clonal expansion of both CD4+ and CD8+ blood T cells was observed from baseline to week 6 at doses 0.1 to 3.0 mg/kg. On average, CD8+ T cells showed more expanded clones than CD4+ T cells after ivuxolimab.

Ends trimmed: V by 0 bases, J by 4 bases; bases unmatched to a gene: 11. The germline V gene specifies SGHTA as CDR1 and FQGTGA as CDR2. The CDR3 holds 18 amino acids from the cysteine to the phenylalanine. The CDR3 DNA has 54 bases and is translated from base 1. The trial excluded patients who had a history of autoimmune disease or who were on systemic immunosuppression. In every dose cohort, peripheral blood was drawn for TCR sequencing at baseline, cycle 4 day 1, and cycle 7 day 1. Samples were obtained from an open-label, multicenter, first-in-human phase I dose-escalation trial of ivuxolimab. The trial enrolled adults with locally advanced or metastatic head and neck squamous cell, hepatocellular, melanoma or renal cell carcinoma. Before TCR sequencing, CD4+ T cells and CD8+ T cells were sorted from peripheral blood as separate populations. Of note for this clone: It lacks a known antigen. Per-nucleotide qualities are absent, and no much larger clonotype sits a single base away.

To sequence the TCRbeta CDR3 region, genomic DNA was isolated from the sorted cells. The immunoSEQ Assay was used to sequence the TCRbeta CDR3 regions. Here the immuneACCESS table is served through TCRdb, limited to in-frame sequences with V and J called. Missing clones are a known gap in these copies; in checked studies unresolved V genes cover under half, and the rest lacks a known reason. Present in this sample are around 71,000 clones, approximately 78% of which were seen just once. The ten largest clones capture approximately 5% of the sample. The specimen comprised CD4+ or CD8+ T cells sorted from blood, sampled in a trial of the OX40 agonist ivuxolimab. The rearrangement combines TRBV7-3 with TRBJ2-3; TRBD2 agrees with 9 junctional bases. This receptor was taken from an adult with an advanced solid tumor such as melanoma, head and neck, liver or kidney cancer. The CDR3 is CASSLTRGGSGSADTQYF. The nucleotides are TGTGCCAGCAGCTTAACCCGTGGGGGTAGCGGGAGTGCAGATACGCAGTATTTT. With all but the CDR3 taken from the reference TRBV7-3 and TRBJ2-3 genes, the full variable domain is: GAGVSQTPSNKVTEKGKYVELRCDPISGHTALYWYRQSLGQGPEFLIYFQGTGAADDSGLPNDRFFAVRPEGSVSTLKIQRTERGDSAVYLCASSLTRGGSGSADTQYFGPGTRLTVL.